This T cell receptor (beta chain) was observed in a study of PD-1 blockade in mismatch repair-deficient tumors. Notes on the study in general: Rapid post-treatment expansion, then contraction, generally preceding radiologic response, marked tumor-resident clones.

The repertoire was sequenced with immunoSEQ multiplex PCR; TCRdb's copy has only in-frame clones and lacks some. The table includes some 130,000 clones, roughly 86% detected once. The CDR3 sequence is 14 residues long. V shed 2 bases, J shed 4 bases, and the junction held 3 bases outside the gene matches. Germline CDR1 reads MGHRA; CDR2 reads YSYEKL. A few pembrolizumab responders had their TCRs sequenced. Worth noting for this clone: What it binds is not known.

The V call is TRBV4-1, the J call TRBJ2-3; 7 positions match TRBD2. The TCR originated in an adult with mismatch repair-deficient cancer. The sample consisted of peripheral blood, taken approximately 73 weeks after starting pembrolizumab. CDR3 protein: CASSQPTSSDTQYF. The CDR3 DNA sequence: TGCGCCAGCAGCCAACCGACTAGCTCAGATACGCAGTATTTT.